The clone carrying this TCR beta chain was seen more than once but under ten times. Its target is unknown. This specimen belongs to a study of cytomegalovirus exposure and HLA in healthy donors. Study outcomes and limitations: In a later analysis, at a false discovery rate of 0.05, under 20,000 TCR beta sequences matched HLA alleles.

Trimming removed 2 bases from V and 7 bases from J, with 2 bases in between. The CDR3 contains 11 residues. The germline CDR1 and CDR2 sequences are MNHEY and SVGAGI. PCR amplification relied on 60 Vbeta primers (plus 13 Jbeta primers). Libraries were prepared by immunoSEQ multiplex PCR; TCRdb keeps only in-frame clonotypes and omits some of them. The table records about 140,000 clones, 75% to 85% of them present only once. V usage is TRBV6-5 and J usage is TRBJ2-2, with D hard to call. The receptor comes from a female donor in good health and CMV-seronegative. Sequencing used PBMCs. The DNA of the CDR3 is TGTGCCAGCAGTTACCACGGGGAGCTGTTTTTT. This translates into CASSYHGELFF.